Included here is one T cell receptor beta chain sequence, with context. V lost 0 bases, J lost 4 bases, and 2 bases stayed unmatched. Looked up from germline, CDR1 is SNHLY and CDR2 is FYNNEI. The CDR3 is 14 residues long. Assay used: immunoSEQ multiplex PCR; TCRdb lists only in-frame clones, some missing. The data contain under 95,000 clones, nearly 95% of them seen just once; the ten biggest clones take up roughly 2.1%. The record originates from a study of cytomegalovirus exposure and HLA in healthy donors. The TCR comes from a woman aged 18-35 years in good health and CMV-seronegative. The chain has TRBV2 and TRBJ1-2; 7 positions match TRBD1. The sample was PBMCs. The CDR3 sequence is CASSEARQGYGYTF. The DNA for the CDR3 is TGTGCCAGCAGTGAAGCCCGACAGGGCTATGGCTACACCTTC.